This entry describes one T cell receptor (beta chain). Antigen unknown. Deep-level assay runs were performed. Profiled with immunoSEQ multiplex PCR; TCRdb holds only in-frame clones, not every one. This repertoire shows hundreds of thousands of clones, around 87% found once; its top ten account for 16%. Recent vaccinations or acute infections were absent in the healthy HIV-negative adult donors. This entry is derived from a study of shared clonotypes between healthy human individuals. About the research overall: Each donor's CD8 memory used one plate, CD8 naive two, each CD4 subset three. Whole-study results and caveats: The study's rarefaction showed incomplete sorted-subset sequencing despite large depth.

Germline-derived CDR1 and CDR2 are MNHEY and SMNVEV (reference sequence). With 2 bases removed from V and 6 bases from J, the gap between germline ends came to 14 bases. This CDR3 has 15 amino acids. Sequencing was carried out using memory CD8+ T cells sorted from blood. The subset: CD45RO+ cells pooled with CCR7-negative TemRA cells. The clonotype comes from a man in his late teens or twenties in good health. This rearrangement joins TRBV27 to TRBJ1-5, with D perhaps TRBD1 (6 bases). The CDR3 DNA follows: TGTGCCAGCAGTTTAAGAGGGGGGGAAGGTCAGCCCCAGCATTTT. Its protein is CASSLRGGEGQPQHF.